This is a list of T cell receptor beta chains from one sample in a study of OX40 agonist ivuxolimab in advanced cancers. Method: immunoSEQ multiplex PCR; TCRdb's copy keeps in-frame clones and lacks some. This sample has about 42,000 clones, with about 88% found just once. The specimen was CD4+ or CD8+ T cells sorted from blood, collected in a trial of the OX40 agonist ivuxolimab. These receptors were collected from an adult with an advanced solid tumor such as melanoma, head and neck, liver or kidney cancer. Each CDR3 is given with its conserved first and last residue. A D gene is named only where the DNA matches it firmly. Expanded clones get a size class; other rows say once, few or many, or leave the size out.

size,D,J,V,DNA,CDR3
.,.,TRBJ1-5,TRBV7-3,TGTGCCTTAAGGTGGTTGGGGCTTTCGAGACAGCCCCAGCATTTT,CALRWLGLSRQPQHF
.,.,TRBJ1-3,TRBV9,TGTGCCAGCAGCGGATCAGGAGTATCTGGAAACACCATATATTTT,CASSGSGVSGNTIYF
medium-sized,TRBD2,TRBJ2-7,TRBV30,TGTGCCTGGCGGGGACTAGCGGAAGAGCAGTACTTC,CAWRGLAEEQYF
once,TRBD1,TRBJ2-7,TRBV30,TGTGCCTGGAGTGTACTGACAGGGCTTAACGAGCAGTACTTC,CAWSVLTGLNEQYF
.,.,TRBJ1-2,TRBV11-3,TGTGCCAGCAGCTTAGGGGGACATATCATCTATGGCTACACCTTC,CASSLGGHIIYGYTF
few,TRBD1,TRBJ2-1,TRBV6-5,TGTGCCAGCAGTATGGGACAGGGGGTTTGGAATGAGCAGTTCTTC,CASSMGQGVWNEQFF
.,.,TRBJ2-3,TRBV27,TGTGCCTCCGGACGGAAGATCACAGATACGCAGTATTTT,CASGRKITDTQYF
.,.,TRBJ1-1,TRBV27,TGTGCCAGCAGTTTAGGGTACAACACTGAAGCTTTCTTT,CASSLGYNTEAFF
.,.,TRBJ2-5,TRBV19,TGTGCCAGTAGTATAGTGGCGGGAAACAGAGAGACCCAGTACTTC,CASSIVAGNRETQYF
.,.,TRBJ1-1,TRBV7-7,TGTGCCAGCAGCTTAGACGGCCGAATGAACACTGAAGCTTTCTTT,CASSLDGRMNTEAFF
.,.,TRBJ2-6,TRBV10-2,TGCGCCAGTAAAAAGGGGGGTCTCCCCTCTGGGGCCAACGTCCTGACTTTC,CASKKGGLPSGANVLTF
.,.,TRBJ2-7,TRBV27,TGTGCCAGCAGTTTGAGGAGCCCTCCAAGGGAGCAGTACTTC,CASSLRSPPREQYF
.,.,TRBJ1-5,TRBV4-2,TGTGCCAGCAGCCAAGATCAAGGGCGAGATCAGCCCCAGCATTTT,CASSQDQGRDQPQHF
.,TRBD2,TRBJ2-7,TRBV6-5,TGTGCCAGCAGTTACTCCCTAGCGGAGACCTACGAGCAGTACTTC,CASSYSLAETYEQYF
once,.,TRBJ2-2,TRBV6-5,TGTGCCAGCAGTTACTCGATTGGGTCCGGGGAGCTGTTTTTT,CASSYSIGSGELFF
.,TRBD2,TRBJ2-7,TRBV14,TGTGCCAGCAGCCAAATCTACGGGAGGGCCTACGAGCAGTACTTC,CASSQIYGRAYEQYF
.,.,TRBJ2-7,TRBV11-2,TGTGCCAGCAGCCCCGGACCCTCCTACGAGCAGTACTTC,CASSPGPSYEQYF
.,.,TRBJ2-2,TRBV27,TGTGCCAGCAGTTTCCGATTGGGTGGCGGGGAGCTGTTTTTT,CASSFRLGGGELFF
.,.,TRBJ1-2,TRBV9,TGTGCCAGCAGCGAAAACGACGCCTTCGGACGAGCTAACTATGGCTACACCTTC,CASSENDAFGRANYGYTF
.,.,TRBJ2-7,TRBV4-3,TGCGCCAGCAGCCAAGCCTGGACGGGGGCCGGCAACGAGCAGTACTTC,CASSQAWTGAGNEQYF
.,TRBD1,TRBJ2-7,TRBV7-8,TGTGCCAGCAGCTCCGGGACAGGGAACGAGCAGTACTTC,CASSSGTGNEQYF
once,TRBD1,TRBJ2-1,TRBV6-1,TGTGCCAGCACCCCCCGAGGGGGCTACTACAATGAGCAGTTCTTC,CASTPRGGYYNEQFF